This T cell receptor beta chain was recorded in a study of tumor-infiltrating lymphocytes in primary liver carcinoma. Overall study: All patients had surgically resected primary liver carcinoma.

Per the germline V gene, CDR1 is ENHRY and CDR2 is SYGVKD. The CDR3 is 13 amino acids. For blood RNA, unsorted whole blood served as the source, and germline DNA was extracted too. Whole-study findings and limits: Relative to blood, tumors carried a significantly larger fraction of the repertoire in their top 250 clones (p = 0.039).

About this clonotype itself: Its antigen remains unknown. The junction shows a germline mismatch at one end, possibly a read error.

TCR beta cDNA came from about 450 ng total RNA, primed with a constant-region primer. ARM-PCR, slightly modified, supplied the TCR beta libraries through three nested multiplex PCR rounds. Amplification in the first two PCR rounds was performed using TRBV1-TRBV30 forward primers and a C-beta reverse primer for approximately 10 cycles each. From the multiplex PCR reads, TCRdb called clonotypes with MiXCR, one entry per CDR3 protein. The sample holds approximately 310,000 distinct CDR3 sequences, 65% seen once. This receptor was identified in a man aged 35-49 years with primary liver carcinoma and hepatitis B virus infection. The J gene is TRBJ1-1, the V gene TRBV10-3, with a tentative D call TRBD1 (6 bases). Sequenced sample: peripheral blood. CDR3 in DNA: TGTGCCATCAGTGAGTCGAAGGGGGGTGAAGCTTCCTTT. Its protein product is CAISESKGGEASF.